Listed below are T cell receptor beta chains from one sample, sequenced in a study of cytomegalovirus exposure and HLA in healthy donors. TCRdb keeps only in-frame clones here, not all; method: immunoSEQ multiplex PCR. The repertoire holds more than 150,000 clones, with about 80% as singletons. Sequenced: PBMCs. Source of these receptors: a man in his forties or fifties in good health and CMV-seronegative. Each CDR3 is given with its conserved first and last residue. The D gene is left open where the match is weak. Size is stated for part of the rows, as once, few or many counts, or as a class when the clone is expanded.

CASSGSGGATDTQYF | TGTGCCAGCAGCGGCAGCGGGGGGGCGACAGATACGCAGTATTTT | NA | TRBJ2-3 | TRBV13 | TRBD2
CASSSVRMGGGSPLHF | TGTGCCAGCAGCTCCGTTCGTATGGGGGGAGGATCACCCCTCCACTTT | NA | TRBJ1-6 | TRBV5-8 | NA
CASSLPGWEQYF | TGTGCCAGCAGTTTGCCAGGATGGGAGCAGTACTTC | NA | TRBJ2-7 | TRBV28 | NA
CASSVISGRETGELFF | TGTGCCAGCAGCGTGATAAGCGGGAGGGAAACCGGGGAGCTGTTTTTT | NA | TRBJ2-2 | TRBV9 | TRBD2
CASSTRAGGGRAYYEQYF | TGTGCCAGCAGCACCCGGGCCGGGGGGGGGCGGGCATACTACGAGCAGTACTTC | NA | TRBJ2-7 | TRBV11-2 | TRBD2
CASAPTTGTDTQYF | TGTGCTAGTGCCCCGACTACGGGAACTGATACGCAGTATTTT | NA | TRBJ2-3 | TRBV12-5 | NA
CASSYTPGIWELFF | TGTGCCAGCAGTTACACTCCCGGGATCTGGGAACTGTTTTTT | NA | TRBJ1-4 | TRBV28 | NA
CASSSGTLREQYF | TGCGCCAGCTCTAGCGGGACCCTACGCGAGCAGTACTTC | NA | TRBJ2-7 | TRBV4-3 | TRBD2
CASSHSNTGELFF | TGTGCCAGCAGCCACTCGAACACCGGGGAGCTGTTTTTT | NA | TRBJ2-2 | TRBV14 | NA
CASSLWGLPFLSSYNEQFF | TGTGCCAGCAGTTTATGGGGGCTCCCCTTCCTTAGCTCCTACAATGAGCAGTTCTTC | NA | TRBJ2-1 | TRBV27 | NA
CASIRSGGGTGELFF | TGCGCCAGCATTCGCAGCGGTGGAGGGACCGGGGAGCTGTTTTTT | NA | TRBJ2-2 | TRBV5-1 | NA
CASTKRQSYGYTF | TGTGCCAGCACCAAGAGGCAGAGCTATGGCTACACCTTC | NA | TRBJ1-2 | TRBV6-6 | NA
CASSQEWRAHGNEQFF | TGCGCCAGCAGCCAAGAATGGAGGGCGCATGGCAATGAGCAGTTCTTC | NA | TRBJ2-1 | TRBV4-1 | NA
CATRDLRGDTQYF | TGTGCCACCCGGGACCTCAGGGGGGATACGCAGTATTTT | NA | TRBJ2-3 | TRBV18 | TRBD1
CASSTGTSGYEQYF | TGTGCCAGCTCGACCGGGACTAGCGGCTACGAGCAGTACTTC | NA | TRBJ2-7 | TRBV6-5 | TRBD2
CASSQGVVGNYNEQFF | TGCGCCAGCAGCCAGGGAGTAGTGGGAAACTACAATGAGCAGTTCTTC | few | TRBJ2-1 | TRBV4-1 | NA
CASSPEELAGDYEQYF | TGTGCCAGCAGTCCCGAGGAGCTAGCGGGAGACTACGAGCAGTACTTC | NA | TRBJ2-7 | TRBV28 | TRBD2
CASSLFGTPRTEAFF | TGTGCCAGCAGCTTGTTCGGGACTCCAAGGACTGAAGCTTTCTTT | NA | TRBJ1-1 | TRBV5-6 | NA
CASSLAPGQGYSYEQYF | TGTGCCAGCAGCTTGGCCCCGGGACAGGGATACTCCTACGAGCAGTACTTC | NA | TRBJ2-7 | TRBV7-2 | TRBD1
CASSLIERDRIYSNQPQHF | TGTGCCAGCAGCTTAATCGAAAGGGACAGGATATATAGCAATCAGCCCCAGCATTTT | NA | TRBJ1-5 | TRBV11-1 | TRBD1
CASSLGSFREKLFF | TGTGCCAGCAGCTTGGGCAGTTTCCGTGAAAAACTGTTTTTT | NA | TRBJ1-4 | TRBV5-5 | NA
CASSYPTGVVLSNEKLFF | TGTGCCAGCAGTTACCCTACAGGGGTCGTGCTGTCTAATGAAAAACTGTTTTTT | NA | TRBJ1-4 | TRBV7-9 | TRBD1
CASSIPVTGDEKLFF | TGTGCCAGTAGTATTCCCGTGACAGGGGATGAAAAACTGTTTTTT | NA | TRBJ1-4 | TRBV19 | TRBD1
CASSPAGNYGYTF | TGTGCCAGCAGCCCCGCAGGGAATTATGGCTACACCTTC | NA | TRBJ1-2 | TRBV7-3 | NA
CASSNYQQGDEQYF | TGTGCCAGTAGTAACTATCAACAGGGCGACGAGCAGTACTTC | NA | TRBJ2-7 | TRBV19 | NA
CASSYRGANEKLFF | TGTGCCAGCAGCTACAGGGGCGCTAATGAAAAACTGTTTTTT | NA | TRBJ1-4 | TRBV5-6 | TRBD1
CASSIDRRAEQFF | TGTGCCAGTAGTATAGATCGCAGGGCTGAGCAGTTCTTC | NA | TRBJ2-1 | TRBV19 | NA
CASSPPTSGSHEQYF | TGTGCCAGCAGCCCACCGACTAGCGGGAGCCACGAGCAGTACTTC | NA | TRBJ2-7 | TRBV4-2 | TRBD2
CASSAQVSNQPQHF | TGTGCCAGCAGTGCACAGGTTAGCAATCAGCCCCAGCATTTT | NA | TRBJ1-5 | TRBV27 | NA
CASSLDRGYGYTF | TGTGCCAGCAGCTTGGACAGGGGGTATGGCTACACCTTC | NA | TRBJ1-2 | TRBV5-4 | TRBD1
CASSPGHSSYEQYF | TGTGCCAGCAGCCCGGGACACAGCTCCTACGAGCAGTACTTC | NA | TRBJ2-7 | TRBV7-3 | NA
CATSRVGAPPTNTEAFF | TGTGCCACCAGCAGGGTTGGGGCACCGCCCACGAACACTGAAGCTTTCTTT | NA | TRBJ1-1 | TRBV15 | NA
CASSLMTREQELFF | TGTGCCAGCAGCTTAATGACTCGGGAGCAGGAGCTGTTTTTT | NA | TRBJ2-2 | TRBV7-9 | NA
CASSAPGGRGYTF | TGTGCCAGCAGTGCACCAGGGGGCCGGGGCTACACCTTC | medium-sized | TRBJ1-2 | TRBV6-5 | TRBD1